This TCR beta chain comes out of a study of blood T cell repertoires in COVID-19. Study information: Collection of acute and convalescent COVID-19 samples took place in the United States, Italy and Spain.

V gave up 8 bases and J gave up 7 bases, with 15 bases separating them. The germline gives CDR1 MNHEY, CDR2 SVGAGI. The CDR3 length is 13 residues. In the original processing: Reference gene primer amplification gave estimated nucleated cell counts. Data came from immunoSEQ multiplex PCR; TCRdb stores just in-frame clones and leaves some out. That table supplies the V and J calls and clone size; D and trimming were determined from the DNA. The repertoire includes over 200,000 clones, 87% of them detected once, and under 2.5% sits in the top ten. The specimen sequenced was peripheral blood. This chain links TRBV6-5 with TRBJ1-5; the D gene is possibly TRBD1 (5 bases). This TCR was recovered from a man in his forties or fifties with active or convalescent COVID-19. The CDR3 nucleotides read TGTGCCAGCGCAGGGAAGTATGCCCAGCCCCAGCATTTT. This sequence encodes CASAGKYAQPQHF.